This record covers a single T cell receptor beta chain. Its antigen has not been determined. Nothing much larger sits one base from this clone, and base qualities are not available. This entry is derived from a study of blood T cells in healthy people across ages (dated by TCRdb to the mid-2010s). Study-wide context: In model experiments, template switching captured about one uniquely barcoded TCR beta cDNA molecule for every two T cells. For two donors (one aged 18 to 29 and one aged 80 or older), the study analyzed two additional independent replicas of 1 million unique cDNA reads from the same blood draw. Age-related changes in TCR beta repertoire diversity were measured in the study by deep sequencing normalized with unique cDNA molecular identifiers. To avoid experimental bias, donors of different ages were distributed randomly across sequencing lanes. Four age groups were formed from the donors: young (average 16 years), middle-aged (roughly 38), aged (roughly 56) and long-lived (approximately 78).

Including cysteine and phenylalanine, the CDR3 has 15 amino acids. Left in the record is the CDR3 DNA by itself, 45 bases read in frame from the first base. The V and J ends are trimmed by 3 bases and 5 bases, leaving 14 bases between them. The germline V gene sets CDR1 to SGHTA and CDR2 to FQGNSA. On the study overall, not on this receptor specifically: Observed TCR beta diversity per million T cells fell roughly linearly with age, and a significant reduction was already apparent by age about 36. Estimates of total diversity based on one million sequenced T cells were regarded as lower bounds and as underestimates. Compared with the aged group, more naive CD4+ T cells, fewer expanded clones and increased TCR diversity were shown by the long-lived group, suggesting age selection. Because donor CMV infection status was unknown, age-related changes in expanded clonotypes were potentially confounded. A strong correlation was found between observed TCR beta diversity and the percentage of naive T cells measured by flow cytometry. Bulk unsorted PBMC profiling prevented conclusive comparison of naive and antigen-experienced compartments.

Systemically healthy Caucasian individuals from Russia, some 38 in total and aged roughly 6 to 90 years, were included as donors. Each donor gave roughly 9 milliliters of peripheral blood, drawn into EDTA-treated Vacutainer tubes. PBMCs were isolated by Ficoll-Paque density-gradient centrifugation, with at least 6 million obtained per sample. Trizol reagent was used to extract total RNA from the PBMCs, yielding at least 5.5 micrograms per sample. The percentages of naive CD45RAhigh/CD27high T cells were determined by flow cytometry on a PBMC aliquot from every donor. Libraries came from 5' RACE. A second about 7 to 12 cycle PCR used a sample-barcoded 5' primer and a J-beta primer mix. A unique molecular identifier was introduced onto each TCR beta cDNA molecule by a template-switch 5' adaptor carrying 12 random nucleotides. Each sample yielded at least 2.5 million CDR3-containing paired-end reads. All of the RNA was converted into first-strand cDNA using the Mint cDNA synthesis kit, with a TRBC-specific oligonucleotide serving as the primer. All cDNA was treated with uracil-DNA glycosylase and then went through a first 18-cycle PCR with the universal primers M1SS and BC2_uni_R. The original methods were these. Normalization of each sample was performed by random selection of 1 million high-quality reads, each carrying a distinct molecular identifier. Reads sharing molecular identifiers were discarded rather than binned into consensus sequences. CDR3 identification, clonotype clustering and error correction used MiTCR with a Q25 quality threshold and the strictest error-elimination algorithm. A nonparametric unseen species model with Euler transformation was used to estimate lower-bound total TCR beta diversity. In-frame beta chains were kept once TCRdb had trimmed the public reads at Q25 with fastp and called clones with MiXCR. Each CDR3 protein appears once, grouped with its most common genes and DNA. The V and J calls shown here were made by TCRdb, not taken from the authors' results. The sample includes around 2 million distinct CDR3 sequences, with 30% to 40% observed a single time. The ten largest account for roughly 24% of the sample.

The sequence links TRBV7-2 to TRBJ1-5, with TRBD1 tentatively as D gene (5 bases match). This sequence originates from a human donor in good health. Sequences were obtained from blood. At the DNA level, the sequence is TGTGCCAGCAGCTTCTCCAGCGGGGGGGATCAGCCCCAGCATTTT. This gives the protein CASSFSSGGDQPQHF.